The present T cell receptor beta chain was sequenced within a study of CXCR3-negative and CXCR3-positive naive CD8 T cells. Study as a whole: Roughly 140 million TRB reads were obtained in total, which works out to about 1.5 +/- 0.3 million per library. General study findings and limits: TCR interaction strength was inferred from TRB CDR3 physicochemistry, as CD5 matched across naive subsets. Most assays were run on fresh PBMCs (CXCR3 expression partially decreased after cryopreservation). In CXCR3-positive naive cells, the TRB CDR3s were more hydrophobic than in CXCR3-negative naive cells.

The TRB libraries of cDNA were built by UMI-labeled 5' RACE. TCRdb re-called the 5' RACE reads, yielding one record per CDR3 amino acid sequence without DNA. The sample has about 130,000 distinct CDR3 sequences. A word on this clonotype: Its specificity is unknown.

The sequenced sample consisted of naive CXCR3- CD8+ T cells from blood. The sample's subset: CD45RO-CCR7+CD27+CD95- naive CD8+ T cells lacking CXCR3 (TNR3-). This sequence originates from a human donor in good health. Some clones in this sample may be carry-over from other donors' samples.

The CDR3 region is CASSFLVAGANTGELFF. The chain uses TRBV7-6 and TRBJ2-2; no DNA is available, so the TRBD2 call from TCRdb remains unchecked. The CDR3 runs 17 residues. Germline V gene sequence: CDR1 SGHVS, CDR2 FNYEAQ.